Included here is one T cell receptor (beta chain) sequence, with context. Antigen: not known. While CD8+ and CD4+ T cells were isolated negatively, TEMRA cells were enriched by FACS. CDR3 length: 15 amino acids. Germline CDR1 GTSNPN, CDR2 SVGIG (reference sequence). V shed 0 bases and J 6 bases; nucleotides not matched to a gene: 7. The sample originates from a study of CD8 T cells in Susac syndrome. Whole-study context: Among sequenced Susac syndrome patients, six had active disease and about 8 were in remission. Whole-study findings and limits: It was acknowledged in the study that the number of individuals who were included in its TCR sequencing and HLA analysis was relatively small.

Random hexamers were used to reverse transcribe an amount of about 0.45 to 1 ug RNA. A multiplex approach, immunoSEQ multiplex PCR, amplified TCR beta CDR3 across 54 Vbeta and 13 Jbeta. TCRdb redid the calling of the immunoSEQ multiplex PCR reads with MiXCR, one entry per CDR3 protein. The top ten hold roughly 0.12% of the sample, which has 150,000 to 200,000 distinct CDR3 sequences, 94% seen once. The sample comprised CD4+ T cells from PBMCs. This sequence was found in a human donor with Susac syndrome. The genes are TRBV30 and TRBJ2-7; 11 bases are shared with TRBD1. Here the CDR3 DNA reads TGTGCCTGGAGTGTAAGAAGGGACAGGGGGAGCGAGCAGTACTTC. Residues: CAWSVRRDRGSEQYF.